This T cell receptor beta chain was profiled in a study of CD8+ T cells in alopecia areata. Overall study context: For the treated group, dosing was oral tofacitinib at 5 to 10 mg twice daily. Broader study findings: Although TCR sharing was seen in mice, sharing across patients was less clear, possibly for HLA-related reasons.

In the case of this clone: No antigen is known for it.

RNA, once extracted, was reverse transcribed into cDNA for use as the sequencing template. Profiled with immunoSEQ multiplex PCR; TCRdb holds only in-frame clones, not every one. The repertoire holds roughly 140,000 clones, with 40% to 55% as singletons. The V gene lost 1 base and the J gene lost 1 base, with 14 bases spanning the gap. CDR1 and CDR2 (germline): SGDLS, YYNGEE. The CDR3 runs 16 residues. The receptor was isolated from a human donor with alopecia areata. The V gene is TRBV9, the J gene TRBJ1-1; D uncertain. The source was CD4+ T cells sorted from blood, collected at week 0. CDR3 region: CASSVTPDIANTEAFF. In nucleotides, the CDR3 is TGTGCCAGCAGCGTAACCCCCGACATCGCGAACACTGAAGCTTTCTTT.